This T cell receptor beta chain was retrieved from a study of molecular identifiers for immune sequencing clone quantification. Study context: Four of five RNA aliquots from approximately 20,000 or 100,000 naive CD8 T cells were sequenced. Notes on the study in general: Clones that had above 20 RNA copies took up over 98% of effector molecules but under 1% in naive cells. Reportedly, one cell's Jurkat TCR RNA was detected within 1,200,000 naive CD8 cells.

Library preparation followed earlier protocols using designated TCR primers. A single record per CDR3 protein comes from TCRdb applying MiXCR to the PCR reads. The top ten clones hold under 0.85% of a sample with around 460,000 distinct CDR3 sequences, 20% to 25% of them seen once. There are a few counts of this clonotype. Its specificity is unknown. V shed 5 bases and J 2 bases; nucleotides not matched to a gene: 3. CDR3 length: 14 amino acids. Germline V lookup: CDR1 LNHDA, CDR2 SQIVND (reference sequence). This rearrangement joins TRBV19 to TRBJ1-2; 9 nucleotides match TRBD1. The sample was naive CD8+ T cells from blood, with Jurkat cell RNA spiked in. Documented subset: FACS-sorted CD8+CD4-CCR7+CD45RA+ naive T cells. The sequence derives from a human donor in good health. Some libraries in this study had Jurkat cell RNA spiked in. In DNA, the CDR3 is TGTGCCAGTAGTGGGACAGGGATCAACTATGGCTACACCTTC. Encoded protein: CASSGTGINYGYTF.